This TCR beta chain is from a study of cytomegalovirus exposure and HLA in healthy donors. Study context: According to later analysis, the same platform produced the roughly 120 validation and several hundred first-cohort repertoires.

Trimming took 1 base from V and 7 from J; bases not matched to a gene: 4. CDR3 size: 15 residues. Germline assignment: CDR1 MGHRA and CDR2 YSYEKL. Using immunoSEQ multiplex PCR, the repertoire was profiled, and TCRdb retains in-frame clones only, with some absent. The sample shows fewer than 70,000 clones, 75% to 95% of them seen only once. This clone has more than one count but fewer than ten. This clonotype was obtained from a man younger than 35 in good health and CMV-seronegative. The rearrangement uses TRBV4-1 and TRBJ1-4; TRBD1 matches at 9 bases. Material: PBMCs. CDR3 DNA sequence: TGCGCCAGCAGCCAAGGGGACAGGGCGGCTGAAAAACTGTTTTTT. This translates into CASSQGDRAAEKLFF.